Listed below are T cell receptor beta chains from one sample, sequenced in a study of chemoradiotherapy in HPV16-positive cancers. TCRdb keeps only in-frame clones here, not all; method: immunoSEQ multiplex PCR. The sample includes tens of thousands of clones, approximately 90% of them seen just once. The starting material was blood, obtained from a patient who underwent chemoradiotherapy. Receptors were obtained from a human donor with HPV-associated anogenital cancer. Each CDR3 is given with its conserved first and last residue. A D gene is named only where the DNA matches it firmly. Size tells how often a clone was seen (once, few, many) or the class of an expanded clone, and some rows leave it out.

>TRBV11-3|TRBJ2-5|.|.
CASSGPSGETQYF
TGTGCCAGCAGCGGGCCAAGCGGAGAGACCCAGTACTTC
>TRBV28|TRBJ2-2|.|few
CATSLNTGELFF
TGTGCCACCTCCTTAAACACCGGGGAGCTGTTTTTT
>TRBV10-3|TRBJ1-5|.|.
CAISDKGDQPQHF
TGTGCCATCAGTGATAAGGGGGATCAGCCCCAGCATTTT
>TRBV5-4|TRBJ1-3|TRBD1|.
CASSGDRVDSGNTIYF
TGTGCCAGCAGCGGGGACAGGGTCGACTCTGGAAACACCATATATTTT
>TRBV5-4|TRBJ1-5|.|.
CASSLGQGQPQHF
TGTGCCAGCAGCCTGGGGCAGGGACAGCCCCAGCATTTT
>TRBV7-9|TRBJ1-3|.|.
CASSLGRAGNTIYF
TGTGCCAGCAGCTTAGGCAGGGCTGGAAACACCATATATTTT
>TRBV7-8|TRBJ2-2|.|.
CAIRRDTGELFF
TGTGCCATCAGGCGGGACACCGGGGAGCTGTTTTTT
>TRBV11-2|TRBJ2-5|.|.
CASSLDRQETQYF
TGTGCCAGCAGCTTAGATCGGCAAGAGACCCAGTACTTC
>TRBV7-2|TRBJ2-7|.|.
CASSPQVGTYEQYF
TGTGCCAGCAGCCCACAGGTGGGCACCTACGAGCAGTACTTC
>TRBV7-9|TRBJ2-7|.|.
CASSLAGEQYF
TGTGCCAGCAGCTTAGCAGGGGAGCAGTACTTC
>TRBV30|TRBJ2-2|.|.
CAWSRRDVTGELFF
TGTGCCTGGAGTAGAAGGGATGTCACCGGGGAGCTGTTTTTT
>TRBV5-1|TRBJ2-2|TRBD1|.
CASSLLTGSNTGELFF
TGCGCCAGCAGCTTGCTGACAGGGTCGAACACCGGGGAGCTGTTTTTT
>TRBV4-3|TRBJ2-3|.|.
CASSQDGGDTQYF
TGCGCCAGCAGCCAAGATGGTGGGGATACGCAGTATTTT
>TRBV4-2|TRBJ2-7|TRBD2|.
CASRPGTSGRWYF
TGTGCCAGCAGACCCGGGACTAGCGGGAGGTGGTACTTC
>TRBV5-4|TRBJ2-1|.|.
CASSSLAVRDNEQFF
TGTGCCAGCAGCTCTCTAGCAGTCCGGGACAATGAGCAGTTCTTC
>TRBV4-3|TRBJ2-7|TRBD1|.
CASSQGPPTGAYEQYF
TGCGCCAGCAGCCAAGGCCCCCCGACAGGGGCATACGAGCAGTACTTC
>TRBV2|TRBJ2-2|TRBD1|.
CASSDRQGADTGELFF
TGTGCCAGCAGTGACCGACAGGGGGCGGACACCGGGGAGCTGTTTTTT
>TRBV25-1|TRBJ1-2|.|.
CASSEAGSGNYGYTF
TGTGCCAGCAGTGAAGCTGGATCGGGCAACTATGGCTACACCTTC
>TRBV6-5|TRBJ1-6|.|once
CASSYSRGVDSPLHF
TGTGCCAGCAGTTACTCACGGGGGGTGGATTCACCCCTCCACTTT
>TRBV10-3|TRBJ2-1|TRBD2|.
CAIRPSGRASYNEQFF
TGTGCCATCAGGCCTAGCGGGAGGGCCTCCTACAATGAGCAGTTCTTC
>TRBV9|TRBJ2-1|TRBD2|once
CASSERDYYNEQFF
TGTGCCAGCAGCGAAAGGGACTACTACAATGAGCAGTTCTTC
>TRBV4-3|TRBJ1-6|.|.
CASSQGGGGSPLHF
TGCGCCAGCAGCCAAGGCGGCGGGGGCTCACCCCTCCACTTT
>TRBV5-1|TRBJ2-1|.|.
CASSPRTQDGEQFF
TGCGCCAGCAGTCCGAGAACCCAGGACGGTGAGCAGTTCTTC
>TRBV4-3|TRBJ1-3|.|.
CASSPGQPLSGNTIYF
TGCGCCAGCAGCCCCGGACAGCCTCTCTCTGGAAACACCATATATTTT